This T cell receptor beta chain derives from a study of multiple sclerosis patients with progressive multifocal leukoencephalopathy. The CDR3 runs to 16 residues. The germline V and J ends were trimmed by 0 bases and 6 bases, with 14 bases remaining between them. Germline values: CDR1 LGHNA, CDR2 YSLEER. As for time point: about 6 months of natalizumab therapy. Prior interferon beta treatment was universal, and the PML patients were all female. T1 marks 6 months and T2 marks 12 months of natalizumab therapy. This clone was recorded only once. Its target is unknown. The sample has other DNA sequences that encode this CDR3 too. TCRdb keeps only in-frame clones here, not all; method: immunoSEQ multiplex PCR. The sample holds some 30,000 clones, just under 90% seen once. Findings of the study overall: Lower normalized Shannon entropy suggested reduced TRB diversity in most PML patients. The findings' link to JC virus versus immunocompromise remained uncertain.

The chain has TRBV4-3 and TRBJ2-2; D is perhaps TRBD1 or TRBD2 (5 bases each). The sequence was obtained from a human donor with multiple sclerosis. The input for sequencing was PBMCs, taken from a patient treated with natalizumab. The CDR3 DNA follows: TGCGCCAGCAGCCAAGATAAATCGGGGCCGGCCGGGGAGCTGTTTTTT. Translation: CASSQDKSGPAGELFF.